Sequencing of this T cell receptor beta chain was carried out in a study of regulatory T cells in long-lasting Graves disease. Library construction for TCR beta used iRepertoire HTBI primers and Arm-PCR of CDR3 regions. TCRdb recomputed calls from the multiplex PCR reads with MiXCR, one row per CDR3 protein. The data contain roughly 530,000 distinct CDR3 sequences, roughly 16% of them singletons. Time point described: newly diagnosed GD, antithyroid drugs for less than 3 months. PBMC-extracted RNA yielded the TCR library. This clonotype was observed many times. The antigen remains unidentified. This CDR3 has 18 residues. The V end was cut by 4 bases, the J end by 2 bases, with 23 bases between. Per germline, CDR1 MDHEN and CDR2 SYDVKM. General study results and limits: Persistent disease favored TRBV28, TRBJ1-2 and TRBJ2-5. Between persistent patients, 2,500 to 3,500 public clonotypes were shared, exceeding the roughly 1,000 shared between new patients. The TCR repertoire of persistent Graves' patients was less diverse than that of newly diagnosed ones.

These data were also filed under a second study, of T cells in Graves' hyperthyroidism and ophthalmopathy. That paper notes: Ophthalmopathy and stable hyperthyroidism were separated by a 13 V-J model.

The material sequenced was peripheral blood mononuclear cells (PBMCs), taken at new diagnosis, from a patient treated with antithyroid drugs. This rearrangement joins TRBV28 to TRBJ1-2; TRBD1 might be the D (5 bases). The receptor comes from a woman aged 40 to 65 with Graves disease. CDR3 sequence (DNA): TGTGCCAGCAGTTCCCCGTTAGGGGATTCGAGGGAAAACTATGGCTACACCTTC. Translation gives CASSSPLGDSRENYGYTF.